Listed here are 17 T cell receptor beta chains from one sample, sequenced in a study of blood T cell repertoires in COVID-19 (TCRdb year 2020). The library was produced with the immunoSEQ multiplex PCR assay. Sourced from immuneACCESS, this table was stored by TCRdb with only in-frame sequences that have V and J called. A share of the clones is absent; for the studies checked, an unresolved V gene accounts for under half, and the remainder has no known explanation. Across this sample there are fewer than 400,000 clones, with roughly 89% seen only once. The top ten clones comprise 1.7% of the sample. The sample comprised PBMCs or T cells enriched from blood (not recorded which). These receptors all stem from a woman aged 25 to 39 who had recovered from COVID-19.

The gene calls are TRBV6-1 and TRBJ2-7, with D unresolved. Germline V gene data show CDR1 as MNHNS and CDR2 as SASEGT. The CDR3 sequence is 13 residues long. Trimming cost V 6 bases and J 0 bases, with 9 bases left between them. CDR3 in DNA: TGTGCCAGCAGCCTTGCAGACTCCTACGAGCAGTACTTC. It yields the protein CASSLADSYEQYF.

The chain carries TRBV7-2 and TRBJ2-7; 7 bases line up with TRBD2. V lost 5 bases and J lost 1; bases outside the gene matches: 8. Germline loops: CDR1 SGHTA, CDR2 FQGNSA. The length of the CDR3 is 15 residues. The CDR3: CASSPWAGASYEQYF. CDR3 DNA: TGTGCCAGCAGCCCCTGGGCGGGAGCATCCTACGAGCAGTACTTC.

The chain employs TRBV2 and TRBJ1-3; TRBD1 matches at 8 bases. Trimming cost V 6 bases and J 4 bases; bases outside gene matches: 11. Germline lookup yields CDR1 SNHLY and CDR2 FYNNEI. There are 16 residues in the CDR3. CDR3 amino acids: CASRKGDRYRGNTIYF. The CDR3 region has the DNA TGTGCCAGCAGGAAGGGGGACAGGTACCGAGGAAACACCATATATTTT.

The sample holds one count of this clone. The chain joins TRBV6-4 to TRBJ1-6, with 8 bases fitting TRBD1. The germline V gene has CDR1 MRHNA and CDR2 SNTAGT. The V and J ends lost 3 bases and 10 bases, in that order; junction bases with no gene match: 5. The length of the CDR3 is 14 residues. As DNA, the CDR3 is TGTGCCAGCAGTGAGACAGGGGACGGCTCACCCCTCCACTTT. It yields the protein CASSETGDGSPLHF.

The rearrangement links TRBV11-2 to TRBJ1-5, with D possibly being TRBD1 (5 bases). With 5 bases removed from V and 0 bases from J, the gap between germline ends came to 11 bases. The germline gives CDR1 SGHAT, CDR2 FQNNGV. This CDR3 has 15 residues. Written as DNA, the CDR3 is TGTGCCAGCAGCCCGGGACTTTATAGCAATCAGCCCCAGCATTTT. Its translation is CASSPGLYSNQPQHF.

The chain joins TRBV12-5 to TRBJ2-2; TRBD1 is a possible D gene (6 bases). The CDR3 contains 17 residues. Germline V gene lookup returns CDR1 LGHNT and CDR2 FRNRAP. The V gene lost 0 bases and the J gene lost 0 bases, with 11 bases spanning the gap. The CDR3 bases are TGTGCTAGTGGTTTGGTACACGGGACATCGAACACCGGGGAGCTGTTTTTT. This translates into CASGLVHGTSNTGELFF.

V and J are TRBV7-2 and TRBJ1-5; TRBD1 aligns across 10 bases. The germline V gene has CDR1 SGHTA and CDR2 FQGNSA. J gave up 6 bases and V 5 bases, and 7 bases lay outside the gene matches. This CDR3 contains 15 residues. CDR3 loop: CASSAQTGGSQPQHF. CDR3 bases: TGTGCCAGCAGCGCCCAGACAGGGGGCAGTCAGCCCCAGCATTTT.

The chain carries TRBV9 and TRBJ1-2; 8 positions agree with TRBD1. The CDR3 consists of 17 residues. Per the germline V gene, CDR1 is SGDLS and CDR2 is YYNGEE. Unmatched junction bases numbered 13, after V lost 4 bases and J lost 2 bases. CDR3 amino acids: CASSTGTGASKNYGYTF. The CDR3 coding sequence is TGTGCCAGCAGCACCGGGACAGGCGCATCCAAAAACTATGGCTACACCTTC.

The chain combines TRBV30 with TRBJ1-5; the D is unclear. This CDR3 has 14 residues. Germline V gene sequence: CDR1 GTSNPN, CDR2 SVGIG (reference sequence). V gave up 2 bases and J gave up 0 bases, with 8 bases separating them. DNA of the CDR3: TGTGCCTGGAGTACCACAGCTAGCAATCAGCCCCAGCATTTT. Its translation: CAWSTTASNQPQHF.

The chain recombines TRBV7-2 with TRBJ2-7; 11 bases line up with TRBD2. Germline V gene sequence: CDR1 SGHTA, CDR2 FQGNSA. The junction had 7 bases not matched to a gene; V was cut back by 3 bases and J by 3 bases. The CDR3 contains 16 residues. This CDR3 is CASSFHTSGGHYEQYF. In DNA form, the CDR3 reads TGTGCCAGCAGCTTTCATACTAGCGGGGGACACTACGAGCAGTACTTC.

This chain uses TRBV12-3 or TRBV12-4 with TRBJ2-3, with D possibly matching TRBD2 (7 bases). Trimming removed 9 bases from V and 5 bases from J, with 15 bases in between. The CDR3 extends over 13 amino acids. The CDR3 nucleotides read TGTGCCAGTTCGGGGGGCGCCATAGATACGCAGTATTTT. Translated: CASSGGAIDTQYF.

The rearrangement links TRBV3-1 (or the pseudogene TRBV3-2) to TRBJ2-7; the D gene is possibly TRBD2 (5 bases). This CDR3 is built from 13 residues. Germline CDR1 and CDR2: LGHDT and YNNKEL (reference sequence). Trimming took 3 bases from V and 2 from J, leaving 8 bases between them. DNA for the CDR3: TGTGCCAGCAGCCATGCGGGCCCCTACGAGCAGTACTTC. Translated, it gives CASSHAGPYEQYF.

The chain recombines TRBV5-5 with TRBJ2-1; 10 positions match TRBD1. The V and J ends lost 4 bases and 7 bases, in that order; junction bases with no gene match: 11. Germline CDR1 reads SGHKS; CDR2 reads YYEKEE (reference sequence). The length of the CDR3 is 16 residues. CDR3 sequence: CASSGSRDRGSNEQFF. DNA of the CDR3: TGTGCCAGCAGCGGGAGCCGGGACAGGGGTTCAAATGAGCAGTTCTTC.

The chain employs TRBV7-9 and TRBJ2-3, with D maybe TRBD1 (5 bases). The germline V gene has CDR1 SEHNR and CDR2 FQNEAQ (reference sequence). Trimming shortened V by 5 bases and J by 4 bases, and 13 bases separated the two germline ends. This CDR3 has 14 residues. The CDR3 loop reads CASSPTPQADTQYF. The CDR3 nucleotides read TGTGCCAGCAGCCCTACCCCACAGGCAGATACGCAGTATTTT.

The chain is built from TRBV5-1 and TRBJ2-2; 7 positions match TRBD1. The CDR3 runs 17 residues. Germline CDR1 and CDR2: SGHRS and YFSETQ. Trimming removed 0 bases from V and 3 bases from J; junction bases left unmatched: 8. The CDR3 DNA reads as TGCGCCAGCAGCTTGGGGACTGGGACAGCATACACCGGGGAGCTGTTTTTT. Its translation: CASSLGTGTAYTGELFF.

This clone was counted once. The chain has TRBV5-1 and TRBJ2-7; the D gene is possibly TRBD1 (5 bases). The V end was cut by 2 bases, the J end by 2 bases, with 11 bases between. Germline loops: CDR1 SGHRS, CDR2 YFSETQ. The CDR3 is 14 residues long. The CDR3 nucleotides read TGCGCCAGCAGCTTCCAGGGTGAAGCCTACGAGCAGTACTTC. Translated: CASSFQGEAYEQYF.

The chain joins TRBV11-1 to TRBJ1-1, with 9 positions matching TRBD1. CDR1 and CDR2 from the germline V gene are SGHAT and FQDESV (reference sequence). The J segment lost 5 bases and the V segment lost 5 bases, leaving 6 bases of the junction unmatched. The CDR3 length is 14 residues. This CDR3 is CASSQGQGRTEAFF. CDR3 nucleotide sequence: TGTGCCAGCAGCCAGGGACAGGGACGTACTGAAGCTTTCTTT.